Described below is a single T cell receptor (beta chain) sequence and its context. This sample stems from a study of blood T cell repertoires in COVID-19. V lost 4 bases and J 4 bases, leaving 14 bases between the germline ends. The germline gives CDR1 SGHTA, CDR2 FQGTGA. CDR3 length equals 16 residues. TCRdb's copy holds only in-frame clones and misses some; the assay was immunoSEQ multiplex PCR. The sample contains about 120,000 clones, approximately 80% of which appear only once. The origin of this receptor is a man in his 70s with active or convalescent COVID-19. Material: peripheral blood. This sequence joins TRBV7-3 and TRBJ1-6; maybe TRBD1 (5 bases). The chain's CDR3 is CASSSQGPRYNSPLHF. The CDR3 DNA sequence: TGTGCCAGCAGCTCCCAGGGTCCCCGGTATAATTCACCCCTCCACTTT.